Listed below are T cell receptor beta chains from one sample, sequenced in a study of T cells in tuberculosis. TCRdb's copy holds only in-frame clones and misses some; the assay was immunoSEQ multiplex PCR. Of tens of thousands of clones in the sample, roughly 95% were seen once. Sequenced input: PBMCs. These receptors were obtained from a donor aged 10 to 29 with latent tuberculosis or without tuberculosis infection. CDR3s include the opening cysteine and the closing phenylalanine or tryptophan. The D gene is left open where the match is weak. Not every row has a clone size; where given, it reads once, few, many or a size class.

j_call d_call cdr3_length clone_size v_call cdr3_nt cdr3_aa
TRBJ1-2 TRBD1 14 - TRBV15 TGTGCCACCAGCGGGCTTACAGGGGGCGATGGCTACACCTTC CATSGLTGGDGYTF
TRBJ1-1 - 13 - TRBV18 TGTGCCAGCTCACCACCATACGGTGCTGAAGCTTTCTTT CASSPPYGAEAFF
TRBJ2-4 TRBD1 16 - TRBV5-4 TGTGCCAGCAGCTTAACCGGGACAGGGGCCAAAAACATTCAGTACTTC CASSLTGTGAKNIQYF
TRBJ2-3 - 15 - TRBV5-4 TGTGCCAGCAGCTTGTTAGGAGAATATACAGATACGCAGTATTTT CASSLLGEYTDTQYF
TRBJ2-2 TRBD2 15 once TRBV4-1 TGCGCCAGCAGCCAAGAACTAGCGGGCACCGGGGAGCTGTTTTTT CASSQELAGTGELFF
TRBJ2-3 TRBD2 16 - TRBV10-2 TGCGCCAGCAGTGAGCCCTCGGGACTATTCACAGATACGCAGTATTTT CASSEPSGLFTDTQYF
TRBJ2-2 - 14 few TRBV11-1 TGTGCCAGCAGCTTAGCGCACTACACCGGGGAGCTGTTTTTT CASSLAHYTGELFF
TRBJ2-5 - 13 few TRBV5-1 TGCGCCAGCAGCTTTAGCCCTCGGGAGACCCAGTACTTC CASSFSPRETQYF
TRBJ1-1 TRBD1 16 - TRBV13 TGTGCCAGCAGCCAATCCCGGACAGGGAGGAGAACTGAAGCTTTCTTT CASSQSRTGRRTEAFF
TRBJ2-7 TRBD2 15 - TRBV7-2 TGTGCCAGCAGCATCGGGACTAGCGGAACCTACGAGCAGTACTTC CASSIGTSGTYEQYF
TRBJ2-5 - 14 - TRBV5-1 TGCGCCAGCAGCTTAAACGCGCGCCAAGAGACCCAGTACTTC CASSLNARQETQYF
TRBJ2-7 TRBD2 15 - TRBV4-1 TGCGCCAGCAGCTTCACTAGCGGGGATTTCGTCGAGCAGTACTTC CASSFTSGDFVEQYF
TRBJ2-1 TRBD2 18 - TRBV4-1 TGCGCCAGCAGCCACGTTATGGCTAGCGGCGCGTCCTACAATGAGCAGTTCTTC CASSHVMASGASYNEQFF
TRBJ2-1 TRBD2 15 - TRBV6-4 TGTGCCAGCAGTGAGACCCTAGCGGGAGGTAATGAGCAGTTCTTC CASSETLAGGNEQFF
TRBJ2-7 - 17 - TRBV11-2 TGTGCCAGCAGCTTATGGAACCAAGCGGATCCCTCCTACGAGCAGTACTTC CASSLWNQADPSYEQYF
TRBJ2-7 - 11 - TRBV27 TGTGCCAGCAGTTACCGGGACGAGCAGTACTTC CASSYRDEQYF
TRBJ1-2 - 15 once TRBV9 TGTGCCAGCAGCGTAGCGGCAGGGGCCGTCCGTGGCTACACCTTC CASSVAAGAVRGYTF
TRBJ2-7 TRBD1 16 - TRBV7-2 TGTGCCAGCAGCTTTCCCGGGACAGTATTCTCCTACGAGCAGTACTTC CASSFPGTVFSYEQYF
TRBJ1-2 TRBD1 13 - TRBV14 TGTGCCAGCAGCATGGGACAGGCCTATGGCTACACCTTC CASSMGQAYGYTF
TRBJ2-3 - 15 - TRBV4-3 TGCGCCAGCAGCCAAGAGGGGCGCAGCACAGATACGCAGTATTTT CASSQEGRSTDTQYF
TRBJ2-7 TRBD2 14 - TRBV7-8 TGTGCCAGCAGTAGGGGACTAGCGGCCTACGAGCAGTACTTC CASSRGLAAYEQYF
TRBJ1-1 - 11 - TRBV29-1 TGCAGCGGCCTATCGAACACTGAAGCTTTCTTT CSGLSNTEAFF
TRBJ1-2 - 14 - TRBV9 TGTGCCAGCAGCCCCGGGGGGACCAACTATGGCTACACCTTC CASSPGGTNYGYTF
TRBJ1-1 - 12 - TRBV29-1 TGCAGCGCCAGTAGCGGGGGCCCTGAAGCTTTCTTT CSASSGGPEAFF
TRBJ2-7 - 14 - TRBV5-4 TGTGCCAGCAGCTTCTCCAGCGGAGGCTACGAGCAGTACTTC CASSFSSGGYEQYF
TRBJ2-1 - 14 - TRBV6-5 TGTGCCAGCAGTTACTACGGACTAACCGCTGGACAGTTCTTC CASSYYGLTAGQFF
TRBJ1-5 - 18 - TRBV4-1 TGCGCCAGCAGCCAAGATTTTCGGGGGTTAGTCTACGGTCAGCCCCAGCATTTT CASSQDFRGLVYGQPQHF
TRBJ1-1 - 15 - TRBV11-2 TGTGCCAGCAGCTTAGTAAGGGGCCCGAACACTGAAGCTTTCTTT CASSLVRGPNTEAFF
TRBJ2-2 - 16 once TRBV11-2 TGTGCCAGCAGGGGGCGGCGGGGGCCTCCGACCGGGGAGCTGTTTTTT CASRGRRGPPTGELFF
TRBJ2-3 - 16 - TRBV5-1 TGTGCCAGCAGCTTGATTACAAGACAGGGCACAGATACGCAGTATTTT CASSLITRQGTDTQYF
TRBJ1-2 TRBD1 14 once TRBV5-6 TGTGCCAGCAGCTTGACAGGGGCGATCGATGGCTACACCTTC CASSLTGAIDGYTF
TRBJ1-2 - 15 - TRBV15 TGTGCCACCAGCAGAGTCAAGAGCGCTAACTATGGCTACACCTTC CATSRVKSANYGYTF
TRBJ1-2 - 15 - TRBV27 TGTGCCAGCAGTTTACAAGGCGGGGTCCAGGATGGCTACACCTTC CASSLQGGVQDGYTF
TRBJ2-1 TRBD2 16 - TRBV6-6 TGTGCCAGCAGCAGTAGCGGGGGGAGCCCCTACAATGAGCAGTTCTTC CASSSSGGSPYNEQFF
TRBJ1-2 TRBD1 15 once TRBV4-3 TGCGCCAGCAGCCAAGATTCGACAGGGCCCTATGGCTACACCTTC CASSQDSTGPYGYTF
TRBJ1-5 - 14 - TRBV7-9 TGTGCCCTGGGTCGGGGGGGAGGCAATCAGCCCCAGCATTTT CALGRGGGNQPQHF
TRBJ1-2 TRBD1 13 - TRBV6-6 TGTGCCAGCAGTTACGAGGGGGCCTATGGCTACACCTTC CASSYEGAYGYTF
TRBJ1-2 TRBD1 14 - TRBV5-1 TGCGCCAGCAGGAGGGACAGGGGGCAGAATGGCTACACCTTC CASRRDRGQNGYTF
TRBJ2-1 TRBD2 16 once TRBV5-1 TGCGCCAGCAGCCCCGGACTAGCGGGAGCCTCTTTTGGTAGATTCTTC CASSPGLAGASFGRFF